Shown below are 15 T cell receptor beta chains from a single sample sequenced in a study of patients and donors after allogeneic stem cell transplantation. Via MiXCR, TCRdb re-called the RT-PCR reads, giving one row per CDR3 protein. The table has fewer than 13,000 distinct CDR3 sequences, roughly a fifth seen once. Sequencing was carried out using blood, either unsorted or a sorted T cell fraction (not recorded which). The receptors were sampled from a human donor who was either an allogeneic HSCT recipient or a stem cell or donor lymphocyte infusion donor (not recorded which). It is not recorded whose cells these are; they may come from a transplant donor.

This clonotype is termed medium-sized. This chain uses TRBV5-6 with TRBJ2-3, with 8 nucleotides matching TRBD1. This CDR3 is built from 14 residues. The germline V gene has CDR1 SGHDT and CDR2 YYEEEE. J gave up 3 bases and V 4 bases, and 4 bases lay outside the gene matches. The CDR3 nucleotides read TGTGCCAGCAGCCTTAGGACAGGGACAGATACGCAGTATTTT. This codes for CASSLRTGTDTQYF.

J is TRBJ1-2 and V is TRBV5-6; D gene ambiguous. Per germline, CDR1 SGHDT and CDR2 YYEEEE. CDR3 length: 15 residues. The germline V and J ends were trimmed by 6 bases and 0 bases, with 15 bases remaining between them. CDR3 sequence reads: CASIPSGSANYGYTF. Written as DNA, the CDR3 is TGTGCCAGCATCCCGTCGGGGTCGGCTAACTATGGCTACACCTTC.

The CDR3 reads CASSPGTDSNQPQHF. The CDR3 region has the DNA TGTGCCAGCTCTCCAGGGACCGATAGCAATCAGCCCCAGCATTTT. V and J are TRBV18 and TRBJ1-5; the D gene is possibly TRBD1 (5 bases). CDR3 length: 15 residues. Per germline, CDR1 KGHSH and CDR2 LQKENI. V lost 6 bases, J lost 0 bases, and 12 bases lay in between.

This clonotype was seen repeatedly, ten times or more. This chain links TRBV19 with TRBJ1-5; a possible D gene is TRBD1 (5 bases). The germline V gene has CDR1 LNHDA and CDR2 SQIVND (reference sequence). V was trimmed by 6 bases and J by 6 bases, leaving 21 bases between them. This CDR3 has 16 amino acids. For the CDR3, the DNA is TGTGCCAGTAGCCGCCAAGAATCACGCAGGGTTCAGCCCCAGCATTTT. Translated: CASSRQESRRVQPQHF.

This clonotype was counted between two and nine times. CDR3 in amino acids: CSASRGSSYEQYF. The CDR3 DNA sequence: TGCAGTGCCTCGCGCGGGAGCTCCTACGAGCAGTACTTC. The rearrangement joins TRBV20-1 to TRBJ2-7; TRBD2 agrees at 7 bases. Germline lookup yields CDR1 DFQATT and CDR2 SNEGSKA (reference sequence). Unmatched junction bases numbered 5, after V lost 6 bases and J lost 0 bases. The CDR3 totals 13 residues.

This clonotype has a count of ten or more. V and J are TRBV4-2 and TRBJ2-2; D not certain. Germline CDR1 LGHNA, CDR2 YNFKEQ. This CDR3 is built from 14 residues. Trimming took off 3 bases at V and 4 bases at J, with 9 bases between the two ends. This CDR3 is CASSQGSTTGELFF. CDR3 DNA: TGTGCCAGCAGCCAGGGCAGCACCACCGGGGAGCTGTTTTTT.

The J gene is TRBJ1-6, the V gene TRBV30; unclear D gene. Germline CDR1 and CDR2: GTSNPN and SVGIG (reference sequence). The length of the CDR3 is 12 residues. With 2 bases removed from V and 8 bases from J, the gap between germline ends came to 7 bases. The chain's CDR3 is CAWSSQDSPLHF. The CDR3 DNA sequence: TGTGCCTGGAGTTCCCAGGATTCACCCCTCCACTTT.

This clonotype turned up a few times. The chain recombines TRBV29-1 with TRBJ2-2, with a weak D call TRBD2 (6 bases). V shed 7 bases and J shed 3 bases, with 15 bases lying between them. CDR3 length equals 14 residues. CDR1 is SQVTM and CDR2 is ANQGSEA in the germline V gene. CDR3 loop: CSARSRGDTGELFF. CDR3 in DNA: TGCAGCGCCCGAAGTCGCGGGGACACCGGGGAGCTGTTTTTT.

This clonotype was seen repeatedly, ten times or more. V is TRBV4-2 and J is TRBJ1-1; 7 nucleotides line up with TRBD1. Germline CDR1 and CDR2: LGHNA and YNFKEQ. The CDR3 has 15 amino acids. V lost 4 bases, J lost 0 bases, and 5 bases stayed unmatched. The DNA for the CDR3 is TGTGCCAGCAGCCCAGGGGGGTTTATGAACACTGAAGCTTTCTTT. Its translation: CASSPGGFMNTEAFF.

This sequence joins TRBV20-1 and TRBJ1-1, with D unresolved. The CDR3 covers 14 residues. CDR1 is DFQATT and CDR2 is SNEGSKA in the germline V gene (reference sequence). V shed 1 base and J shed 3 bases, with 12 bases lying between them. The CDR3 nucleotides read TGCAGTGCTAGAGTGGGCAGCGGGGACACTGAAGCTTTCTTT. Translating it yields CSARVGSGDTEAFF.

In its sample, this clonotype was seen a few times. This chain links TRBV6-5 with TRBJ1-1, with 9 bases fitting TRBD1. The CDR3 sequence is 17 residues long. Germline V CDR1 and CDR2: MNHEY, SVGAGI. Germline trimming cut 2 bases from V and 2 bases from J; bases unmatched to any gene: 9. CDR3 in amino acids: CASSYGGTGFSNTEAFF. The CDR3 DNA reads as TGTGCCAGCAGTTACGGGGGGACAGGGTTTAGTAACACTGAAGCTTTCTTT.

The CDR3 loop is CASRGRQGLAYYNEQFF. The CDR3 DNA follows: TGTGCCAGCAGAGGCCGTCAGGGACTAGCGTACTACAATGAGCAGTTCTTC. The chain couples TRBV2 to TRBJ2-1; 10 bases agree with TRBD2. J lost 3 bases, V lost 6 bases, and 11 bases had no gene match. This CDR3 region has 17 residues. The germline CDR1 and CDR2 sequences are SNHLY and FYNNEI.

A few counts support this clonotype. The gene calls are TRBV20-1 and TRBJ2-7; the D is unclear. This CDR3 is 13 amino acids long. CDR1 is DFQATT and CDR2 is SNEGSKA in the germline V gene (reference sequence). V gave up 3 bases and J gave up 0 bases, with 9 bases separating them. The CDR3 DNA reads as TGCAGTGCTAGGTCGGATAGCTCCTACGAGCAGTACTTC. Its protein is CSARSDSSYEQYF.

This clonotype was recorded many times. The gene calls are TRBV24-1 and TRBJ1-1, with D unclear. Trimming stripped 1 base from V and 4 bases from J, with 18 bases between. This CDR3 has 17 amino acids. The germline CDR1 and CDR2 sequences are KGHDR and SFDVKD. The CDR3 DNA sequence: TGTGCCACCAGTGATTTTTTATGTAGTGGTGTGGCCACTGAAGCTTTCTTT. It translates to CATSDFLCSGVATEAFF.

In nucleotides, the CDR3 is TGTGCCAGCAGCCAAGGGCAGGATGGCGTGGAGTACTTC. Protein sequence: CASSQGQDGVEYF. This chain links TRBV4-2 with TRBJ2-7; D is ambiguous. Germline V lookup: CDR1 LGHNA, CDR2 YNFKEQ. The ends were cut back, 1 base at V and 11 bases at J, with 15 bases in the middle. CDR3 length: 13 residues.